The table lists the clone carrying this T cell receptor (beta chain) with a few counts. What it binds is unknown. The data were taken from a study of T cells in Graves' hyperthyroidism and ophthalmopathy. For the study at large: Pretreatment peripheral blood was obtained at initial diagnosis. Study results and caveats: Blood also contained most expanded thyroid clonotypes above 0.001. Ophthalmopathy onset followed model prediction by a median approximately 7 months.

Those patients with uncontrolled infection, other autoimmune disease, pregnancy or lactation were excluded. Trimming shortened V by 3 bases and J by 2 bases, and 9 bases separated the two germline ends. CDR1 and CDR2 (germline): SGHNT, YENEEA. This CDR3 comprises 14 residues. Amplification of TCR beta CDR3 regions was performed using RNA transcripts as template. Researchers ran a first-round RT-PCR on the TCR CDR3 using the HTBI primer set. One entry per CDR3 protein results from TCRdb running MiXCR on the multiplex PCR reads. The sample lists roughly 550,000 distinct CDR3 sequences; 16% were seen once.

The chain uses TRBV11-3 and TRBJ2-3, with unresolved D. Sequencing used blood. This clonotype originated in a woman aged 30 to 39 with Graves' ophthalmopathy. The CDR3 coding sequence is TGTGCCAGCAGCTTTAATGGGCTCACAGATACGCAGTATTTT. It translates to CASSFNGLTDTQYF.